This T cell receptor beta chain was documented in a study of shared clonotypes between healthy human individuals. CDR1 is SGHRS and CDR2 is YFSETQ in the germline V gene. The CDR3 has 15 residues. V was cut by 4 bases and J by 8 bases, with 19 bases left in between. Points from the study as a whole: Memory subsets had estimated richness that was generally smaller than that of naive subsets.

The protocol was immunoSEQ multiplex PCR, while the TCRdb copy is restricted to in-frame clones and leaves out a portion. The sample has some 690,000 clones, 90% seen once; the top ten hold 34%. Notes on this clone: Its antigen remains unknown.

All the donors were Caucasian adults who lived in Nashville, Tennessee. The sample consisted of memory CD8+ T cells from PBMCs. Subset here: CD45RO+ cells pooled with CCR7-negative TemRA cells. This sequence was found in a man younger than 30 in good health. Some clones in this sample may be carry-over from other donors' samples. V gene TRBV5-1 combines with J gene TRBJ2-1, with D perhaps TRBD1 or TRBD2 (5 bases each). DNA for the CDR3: TGCGCCAGCAGCCTGGACTCACCCGGGGCCGATGAGCAGTTCTTC. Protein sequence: CASSLDSPGADEQFF.